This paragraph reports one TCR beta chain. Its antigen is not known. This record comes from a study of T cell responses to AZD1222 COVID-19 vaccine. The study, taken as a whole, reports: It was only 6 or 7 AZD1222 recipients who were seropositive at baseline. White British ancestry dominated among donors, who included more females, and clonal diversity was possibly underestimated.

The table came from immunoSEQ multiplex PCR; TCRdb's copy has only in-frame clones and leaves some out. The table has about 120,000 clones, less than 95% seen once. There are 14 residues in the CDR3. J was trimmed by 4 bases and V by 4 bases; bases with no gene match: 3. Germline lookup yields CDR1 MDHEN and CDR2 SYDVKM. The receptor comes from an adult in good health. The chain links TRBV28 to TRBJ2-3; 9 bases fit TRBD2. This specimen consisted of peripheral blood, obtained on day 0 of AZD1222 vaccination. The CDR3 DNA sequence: TGTGCCAGCAGTTCTAGCGGGAACGCAGATACGCAGTATTTT. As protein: CASSSSGNADTQYF.